The next 9 T cell receptor beta chains were all read from a single sample in a study of cytotoxic CD8 clonotypes in ibrutinib-treated CLL. The repertoire was sequenced with immunoSEQ multiplex PCR; TCRdb's copy has only in-frame clones and lacks some. Found here are 25,000 to 30,000 clones, approximately 80% of them singletons; the top ten hold 45% to 65%. The starting material was PBMCs, obtained after 36 months of ibrutinib treatment. The receptors were sampled from a human donor with chronic lymphocytic leukemia.

V usage is TRBV9 and J usage is TRBJ1-6; D gene uncertain. The CDR3 runs 15 residues. Trimming took off 0 bases at V and 0 bases at J, with 4 bases between the two ends. Germline V gene data show CDR1 as SGDLS and CDR2 as YYNGEE. CDR3 sequence reads: CASSVDGSYNSPLHF. The CDR3 nucleotides are TGTGCCAGCAGCGTAGATGGCTCCTATAATTCACCCCTCCACTTT.

The gene calls are TRBV13 and TRBJ2-7; D is uncertain. Between the trimmed V and J ends, which lost 5 bases and 3 bases, there was a span of 5 bases. Germline CDR1 reads PRHDT; CDR2 reads FYEKMQ (reference sequence). The CDR3 contains 11 residues. The CDR3 loop is CASSRLYEQYF. DNA for the CDR3: TGTGCCAGCAGCCGACTCTACGAGCAGTACTTC.

The genes are TRBV7-2 and TRBJ1-2, with 9 bases identical to TRBD1. Germline lookup yields CDR1 SGHTA and CDR2 FQGNSA. J was trimmed by 7 bases and V by 4 bases; bases with no gene match: 10. CDR3 size: 15 residues. In DNA form, the CDR3 reads TGTGCCAGCAGCTCTAGGACAGGGGAGTCAGGTGGCTACACCTTC. Protein: CASSSRTGESGGYTF.

This chain uses TRBV6-5 with TRBJ1-1, with no clear D. The CDR3 totals 13 residues. V shed 5 bases and J shed 3 bases, with 10 bases lying between them. The V gene's germline CDR1 is MNHEY and CDR2 SVGAGI. CDR3 residues: CASSRSKHTEAFF. The CDR3 DNA sequence: TGTGCCAGCAGTAGATCCAAACACACTGAAGCTTTCTTT.

The CDR3 loop reads CASSSTGTGPYEQYF. For the CDR3, the DNA is TGTGCCAGCAGCTCGACCGGGACAGGCCCCTACGAGCAGTACTTC. The rearrangement uses TRBV7-9 and TRBJ2-7; 8 nucleotides match TRBD1. J lost 2 bases, V lost 4 bases, and 7 bases had no gene match. CDR1 and CDR2 from the germline V gene are SEHNR and FQNEAQ (reference sequence). The CDR3 is 15 amino acids.

The chain has TRBV2 and TRBJ2-1; TRBD2 aligns across 9 bases. Germline CDR1 SNHLY, CDR2 FYNNEI. V lost 2 bases, J lost 5 bases, and 10 bases stayed unmatched. The CDR3 totals 17 residues. The DNA of the CDR3 is TGTGCCAGCAGTGAAAGGGAGGCTAGCGGGACCAACAATGAGCAGTTCTTC. This codes for CASSEREASGTNNEQFF.

The chain employs TRBV5-4 and TRBJ1-5; TRBD1 aligns across 9 bases. V was clipped by 4 bases and J by 4 bases; unmatched bases: 6. This CDR3 has 15 residues. Germline assignment: CDR1 SGHNT and CDR2 YYREEE (reference sequence). CDR3: CASSQDDRGNQPQHF. Written as DNA, the CDR3 is TGTGCCAGCAGCCAAGACGACAGGGGGAATCAGCCCCAGCATTTT.

The chain is built from TRBV29-1 and TRBJ1-2; D call uncertain. This CDR3 has 11 residues. Per the germline V gene, CDR1 is SQVTM and CDR2 is ANQGSEA. V was trimmed by 4 bases and J by 7 bases, leaving 10 bases between them. CDR3 amino acids: CSVGVSSGYTF. Here the CDR3 DNA reads TGCAGCGTTGGGGTTTCCAGTGGCTACACCTTC.

This chain uses TRBV7-9 with TRBJ2-1; D not resolved. The CDR3 sequence is 14 residues long. The germline V gene encodes CDR1 SEHNR and CDR2 FQNEAQ (reference sequence). Trimming cost V 1 base and J 5 bases, with 9 bases left between them. This CDR3 is CASSLGRNDNEQFF. As DNA, the CDR3 is TGTGCCAGCAGCTTAGGGCGGAACGACAATGAGCAGTTCTTC.